These 9 T cell receptor beta chains share one sample of origin, sequenced in a study of cytomegalovirus exposure and HLA in healthy donors. Use of 60 Vbeta and 13 Jbeta primers characterized the PCR. Repertoires were generated with immunoSEQ multiplex PCR, while TCRdb's copy carries only in-frame clones and drops some. The data hold 150,000 to 200,000 clones, with roughly 71% observed a single time. The sequencing input was PBMCs. Receptors were obtained from a girl aged 5-17 years in good health and CMV-seronegative.

This clone was seen once. This chain connects TRBV13 to TRBJ2-5; maybe TRBD1 (6 bases). The CDR3 consists of 16 residues. Per germline, CDR1 PRHDT and CDR2 FYEKMQ (reference sequence). The germline V and J ends were trimmed by 0 bases and 2 bases, with 13 bases remaining between them. For the CDR3, the DNA is TGTGCCAGCAGCTTAGGCCCTACAGGGCTGCAAGAGACCCAGTACTTC. It encodes CASSLGPTGLQETQYF.

The chain recombines TRBV5-4 with TRBJ2-5, with TRBD2 as a possible D gene (6 bases). This CDR3 region has 15 residues. V shed 3 bases and J shed 2 bases, with 14 bases lying between them. Germline CDR1 SGHNT, CDR2 YYREEE (reference sequence). In DNA, the CDR3 is TGTGCCAGCAGCTCGGGACTGGGAGCTCAAGAGACCCAGTACTTC. Its translation: CASSSGLGAQETQYF.

The chain recombines TRBV5-4 with TRBJ2-3, with 10 positions matching TRBD2. This CDR3 spans 16 amino acids. J gave up 3 bases and V 4 bases, and 8 bases lay outside the gene matches. The germline gives CDR1 SGHNT, CDR2 YYREEE (reference sequence). CDR3 protein: CASSQQSGGATDTQYF. The CDR3 DNA follows: TGTGCCAGCAGCCAGCAGAGCGGGGGGGCGACAGATACGCAGTATTTT.

In this sample, this clone turned up once. The chain is built from TRBV5-4 and TRBJ2-1; possible D gene TRBD2, 7 bases. V was clipped by 1 base and J by 4 bases, with 12 bases between them. The germline CDR1 and CDR2 sequences are SGHNT and YYREEE (reference sequence). CDR3 length equals 15 residues. The CDR3 coding sequence is TGTGCCAGCAGCTTGTTTGGGGGGGCATACAATGAGCAGTTCTTC. Translated, it gives CASSLFGGAYNEQFF.

The V gene is TRBV5-1, the J gene TRBJ2-3; no definite D call. With 3 bases removed from V and 2 bases from J, the gap between germline ends came to 10 bases. CDR1 and CDR2 from the germline V gene are SGHRS and YFSETQ. The CDR3 totals 14 residues. CDR3 bases: TGCGCCAGCAGCTCGGAGAAATACACAGATACGCAGTATTTT. As protein: CASSSEKYTDTQYF. The whole variable domain, filled in from reference TRBV5-1 and TRBJ2-3, reads KAGVTQTPRYLIKTRGQQVTLSCSPISGHRSVSWYQQTPGQGLQFLFEYFSETQRNKGNFPGRFSGRQFSNSRSEMNVSTLELGDSALYLCASSSEKYTDTQYFGPGTRLTVL.

This chain joins TRBV14 and TRBJ2-5; D is ambiguous. The CDR3 totals 11 residues. The V gene's germline CDR1 is SGHDN and CDR2 FVKESK. Trimming stripped 4 bases from V and 4 bases from J, with 4 bases between. DNA of the CDR3: TGTGCCAGCAGCCGAGGAGAGACCCAGTACTTC. Its translation is CASSRGETQYF.

The sample holds a few counts of this clone. The rearrangement links TRBV7-2 to TRBJ1-1; the D gene is possibly TRBD1 (6 bases). Germline V gene sequence: CDR1 SGHTA, CDR2 FQGNSA. V shed 0 bases and J shed 3 bases, with 11 bases lying between them. CDR3 length: 15 residues. CDR3 in amino acids: CASSLARQGYTEAFF. DNA of the CDR3: TGTGCCAGCAGCTTAGCGCGCCAGGGGTACACTGAAGCTTTCTTT.

This sequence joins TRBV19 and TRBJ2-3; D remains ambiguous. Deletions cut 5 bases from V and 3 bases from J, with 18 bases between. Germline CDR1 and CDR2: LNHDA and SQIVND (reference sequence). There are 16 residues in the CDR3. CDR3 amino acids: CASSPKWAEITDTQYF. DNA for the CDR3: TGTGCCAGTAGTCCGAAGTGGGCTGAAATTACAGATACGCAGTATTTT.

V and J are TRBV9 and TRBJ1-5, with D maybe TRBD1 (5 bases). The CDR3 is 15 amino acids. V lost 2 bases and J lost 7, with 16 bases in between. The V gene's germline CDR1 is SGDLS and CDR2 YYNGEE. The CDR3 reads CASSVSGREEQPQHF. The CDR3 DNA sequence: TGTGCCAGCAGCGTCTCGGGCAGGGAGGAACAGCCCCAGCATTTT.